The following is a T cell receptor (beta chain) sequence with its context. Trimming removed 6 bases at V and 4 bases at J, with 12 bases between. The CDR3 length is 13 residues. This entry is derived from a study of blood T cell repertoires in COVID-19. Study information: Samples representing acute and convalescent COVID-19 were sourced from the United States, Italy and Spain. T cells, B-cell-depleted T cells, or PBMCs provided the cDNA or gDNA that served as material.

The authors' processing: By means of reference gene primer amplification, nucleated cell counts were estimated. Repertoires were generated with immunoSEQ multiplex PCR, while TCRdb's copy carries only in-frame clones and drops some. That table furnishes V, J and clone size, whereas the DNA furnished D and trimming. The repertoire includes approximately 92,000 clones, approximately 86% of them detected once, and 3.4% sits in the top ten. The receptor's source is a man aged 45-65 years with acute or convalescent COVID-19. Sequenced material: peripheral blood. The chain uses TRBV12-3 or TRBV12-4 and TRBJ2-5; weak D call: TRBD2 (6 bases). This CDR3 reads CASRRTEGETQYF. In nucleotides, the CDR3 is TGTGCCAGCAGGCGAACGGAGGGAGAGACCCAGTACTTC.